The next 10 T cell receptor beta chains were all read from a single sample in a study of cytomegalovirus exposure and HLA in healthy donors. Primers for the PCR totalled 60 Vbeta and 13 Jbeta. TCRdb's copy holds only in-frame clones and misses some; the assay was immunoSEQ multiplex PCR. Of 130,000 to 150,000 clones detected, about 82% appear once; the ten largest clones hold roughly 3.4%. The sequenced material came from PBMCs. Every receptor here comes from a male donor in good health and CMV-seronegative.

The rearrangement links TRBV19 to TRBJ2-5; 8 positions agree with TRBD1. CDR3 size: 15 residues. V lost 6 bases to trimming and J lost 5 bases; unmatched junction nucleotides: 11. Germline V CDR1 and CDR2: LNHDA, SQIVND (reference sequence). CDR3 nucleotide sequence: TGTGCCAGTAGACCTTACCAATCAGGGGGCGAGACCCAGTACTTC. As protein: CASRPYQSGGETQYF.

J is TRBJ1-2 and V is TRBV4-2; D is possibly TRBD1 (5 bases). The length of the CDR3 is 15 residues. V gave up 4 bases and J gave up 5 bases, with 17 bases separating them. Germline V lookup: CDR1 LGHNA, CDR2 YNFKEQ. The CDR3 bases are TGTGCCAGCAGCCCCCGTAAAGGGGATATATATGGCTACACCTTC. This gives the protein CASSPRKGDIYGYTF.

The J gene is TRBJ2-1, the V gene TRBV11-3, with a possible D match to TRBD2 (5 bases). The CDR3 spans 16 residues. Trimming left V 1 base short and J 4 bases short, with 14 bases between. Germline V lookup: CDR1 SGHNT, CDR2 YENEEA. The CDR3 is CASSLVSAAPYNEQFF. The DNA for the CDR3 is TGTGCCAGCAGCTTAGTCTCAGCGGCCCCTTACAATGAGCAGTTCTTC.

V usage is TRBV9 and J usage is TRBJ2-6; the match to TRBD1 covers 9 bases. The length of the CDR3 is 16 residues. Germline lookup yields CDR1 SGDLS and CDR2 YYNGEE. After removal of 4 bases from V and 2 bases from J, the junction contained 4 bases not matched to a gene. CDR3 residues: CASSLGQGAGANVLTF. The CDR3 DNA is TGTGCCAGCAGCCTGGGACAGGGAGCTGGGGCCAACGTCCTGACTTTC.

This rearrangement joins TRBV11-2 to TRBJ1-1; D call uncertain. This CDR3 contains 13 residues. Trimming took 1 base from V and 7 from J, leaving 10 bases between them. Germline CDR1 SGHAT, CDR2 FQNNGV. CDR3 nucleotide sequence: TGTGCCAGCAGCTTAGCAGGCGGGTTTGAAGCTTTCTTT. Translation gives CASSLAGGFEAFF.

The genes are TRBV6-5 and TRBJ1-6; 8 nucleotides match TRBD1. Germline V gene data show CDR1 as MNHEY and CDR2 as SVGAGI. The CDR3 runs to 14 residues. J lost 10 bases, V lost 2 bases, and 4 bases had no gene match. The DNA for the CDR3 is TGTGCCAGCAGTTACGAGGACAGGGCCTCACCCCTCCACTTT. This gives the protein CASSYEDRASPLHF.

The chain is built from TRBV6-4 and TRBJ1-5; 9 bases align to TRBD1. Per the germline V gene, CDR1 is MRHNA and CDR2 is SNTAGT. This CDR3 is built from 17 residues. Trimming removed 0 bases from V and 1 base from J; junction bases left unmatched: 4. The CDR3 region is CASSDSTGTGSNQPQHF. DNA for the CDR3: TGTGCCAGCAGTGACTCGACCGGGACAGGGAGCAATCAGCCCCAGCATTTT.

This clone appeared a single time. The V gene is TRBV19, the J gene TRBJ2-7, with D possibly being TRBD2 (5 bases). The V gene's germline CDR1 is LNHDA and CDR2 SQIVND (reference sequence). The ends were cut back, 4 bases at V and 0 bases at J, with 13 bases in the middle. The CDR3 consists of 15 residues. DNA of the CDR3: TGTGCCAGTAGTACTGACTACCCGAGCTCCTACGAGCAGTACTTC. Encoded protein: CASSTDYPSSYEQYF. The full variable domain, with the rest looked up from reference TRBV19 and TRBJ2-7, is DGGITQSPKYLFRKEGQNVTLSCEQNLNHDAMYWYRQDPGQGLRLIYYSQIVNDFQKGDIAEGYSVSREKKESFPLTVTSAQKNPTAFYLCASSTDYPSSYEQYFGPGTRLTVT.

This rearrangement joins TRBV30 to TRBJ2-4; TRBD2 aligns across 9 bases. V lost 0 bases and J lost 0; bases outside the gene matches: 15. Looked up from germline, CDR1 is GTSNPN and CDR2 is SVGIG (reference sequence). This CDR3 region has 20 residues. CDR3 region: CAWSVLASGGLLLAKNIQYF. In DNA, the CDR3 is TGTGCCTGGAGTGTTTTGGCGAGCGGGGGGCTACTTCTAGCCAAAAACATTCAGTACTTC.

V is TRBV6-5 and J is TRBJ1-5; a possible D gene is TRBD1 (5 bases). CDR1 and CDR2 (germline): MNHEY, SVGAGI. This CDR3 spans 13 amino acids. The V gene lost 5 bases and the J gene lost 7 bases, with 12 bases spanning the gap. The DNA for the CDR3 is TGTGCCAGCAGTAGGCCAGGGAGGCAGCCCCAGCATTTT. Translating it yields CASSRPGRQPQHF.